The 3 T cell receptor beta chains below were found in one sample sequenced in a study of low-dose radiotherapy and immunotherapy resistance in tumors. TRAV- and TRBV-specific primers were used for first-strand cDNA, which covered alpha and beta chains. With a V-primer adapter and a constant-region primer, TCRs were amplified for approximately 20 PCR cycles. TCRdb itself ran the reads through MiXCR, one entry per CDR3 protein. The repertoire consists of about 60,000 distinct CDR3 sequences, with about 25% occurring once and the leading ten covering approximately 5.4%. Stated time point: before trial treatment. The sample here was PBMCs, taken before treatment. The source is a male donor with prostate cancer.

In its sample, this clonotype was seen many times. The J gene is TRBJ1-1, the V gene TRBV7-9; possibly TRBD1 for D (5 bases). CDR1 is SEHNR and CDR2 is FQNEAQ in the germline V gene (reference sequence). Trimming took off 6 bases at V and 7 bases at J, with 12 bases between the two ends. The CDR3 consists of 12 residues. The CDR3 sequence: CASRGRVDEAFF. The CDR3 DNA reads TGTGCCAGCAGGGGGCGGGTTGATGAAGCTTTCTTT.

In this sample, this clonotype turned up many times. V gene TRBV28 combines with J gene TRBJ2-7; the D gene is possibly TRBD2 (5 bases). V lost 7 bases and J 3 bases, leaving 19 bases between the germline ends. The germline V gene has CDR1 MDHEN and CDR2 SYDVKM. The CDR3 consists of 15 residues. CDR3 DNA: TGTGCCAGCACCCCCACGGGCTTAGGAGGCTACGAGCAGTACTTC. Translated, it gives CASTPTGLGGYEQYF.

This clonotype is medium-sized (0.01 to 0.1%) by share. The rearrangement links TRBV5-1 to TRBJ1-2, with 9 bases fitting TRBD1. V was pared by 4 bases and J by 4 bases, with 2 bases of the junction left unmatched. The CDR3 totals 13 residues. Germline CDR1 is SGHRS and CDR2 is YFSETQ. CDR3 coding DNA: TGCGCCAGCAGCCCGGGACAGGGCTATGGCTACACCTTC. It codes for CASSPGQGYGYTF.